These T cell receptor beta chains were read from a single sample in a study of blood T cell repertoires in COVID-19. TCRdb keeps only in-frame clones here, not all; method: immunoSEQ multiplex PCR. The table shows about 55,000 clones, with about nine tenths occurring only once. Specimen: peripheral blood. The receptors shown here come from a man aged 35-49 years with acute or convalescent COVID-19. Both conserved end residues are part of each CDR3. D genes are given only for firm matches. Not every row has a clone size; where given, it reads once, few, many or a size class.

J,D,V,size,DNA,CDR3
TRBJ1-1,TRBD1,TRBV5-1,-,TGCGCCAGCAGCCAAGACAGGGCCATGAACACTGAAGCTTTCTTT,CASSQDRAMNTEAFF
TRBJ1-2,TRBD1,TRBV18,-,TGTGCCAGCTCACCACCTGGGCAGGGGGCCAATGGCTACACCTTC,CASSPPGQGANGYTF
TRBJ1-2,TRBD1,TRBV9,-,TGTGCCAGCAGCCCTAGGGACAGGGGGCTTGTTGGCTACACCTTC,CASSPRDRGLVGYTF
TRBJ1-1,TRBD1,TRBV5-6,-,TGTGCCAGCAGCTACTCTACAGGGGGAACTGAAGCTTTCTTT,CASSYSTGGTEAFF
TRBJ1-4,-,TRBV5-1,-,TGCGCCAGCAGCTTGGAGACAGTTAATGAAAAACTGTTTTTT,CASSLETVNEKLFF
TRBJ2-1,TRBD2,TRBV19,-,TGTGCCAGTAGTCTAGCGGGAGAGCCCTACAATGAGCAGTTCTTC,CASSLAGEPYNEQFF
TRBJ1-4,-,TRBV6-5,-,TGTGCCAGCAGTTTCCTTGAAAAACTGTTTTTT,CASSFLEKLFF
TRBJ1-5,-,TRBV28,-,TGTGCCAGCAGTCTTCCCTCGGGACCCCAGCATTTT,CASSLPSGPQHF
TRBJ2-3,-,TRBV9,once,TGTGCCAGCAGCGTGGTTAGCGGAGGGGATACGCAGTATTTT,CASSVVSGGDTQYF
TRBJ2-7,TRBD2,TRBV7-6,-,TGTGCCAGCAGCCCGCGGGGGGAGACTAGCGGGAGGGCCCACGAGCAGTACTTC,CASSPRGETSGRAHEQYF
TRBJ2-7,TRBD1,TRBV29-1,-,TGCAGCGTTAGTGGGACAGGGGTGTTCGGGCAGTACTTC,CSVSGTGVFGQYF
TRBJ2-7,TRBD1,TRBV7-2,-,TGTGCCAGCAGCTCCTGGCCGGGACAGGGTTTAGAGCAGTACTTC,CASSSWPGQGLEQYF
TRBJ1-4,TRBD1,TRBV6-2/TRBV6-3,once,TGTGCCAGCAGTTTACAGGGGGCGCGTCTTTCTGAAAAACTGTTTTTT,CASSLQGARLSEKLFF
TRBJ2-7,TRBD2,TRBV9,-,TGTGCCAGCAGCAAATCGGGACTAATGGGCGAGCAGTACTTC,CASSKSGLMGEQYF
TRBJ2-3,-,TRBV30,-,TGTGCCTGGAGTGTAGGAGGGACGGATACGCAGTATTTT,CAWSVGGTDTQYF
TRBJ1-6,TRBD1,TRBV9,-,TGTGCCAGCAGCGTAGAAGGGGGCTCACCCCTCCACTTT,CASSVEGGSPLHF
TRBJ2-4,-,TRBV28,-,TGTGCCAGCAGTTATCGATCAAGGCCGGGGGTAGCCAAAAACATTCAGTACTTC,CASSYRSRPGVAKNIQYF
TRBJ1-6,TRBD1,TRBV11-3,-,TGTGCCAGCAGCTTTAACCGGGACAGGGGTATAGCGATAATCCACTTT,CASSFNRDRGIAIIHF
TRBJ1-3,-,TRBV29-1,-,TGCAGCGTTGTTCAGGGATTGAACACCATATATTTT,CSVVQGLNTIYF
TRBJ1-1,-,TRBV27,-,TGTGCCAGCAGACCCGGACAGTTGAAAACTGAAGCTTTCTTT,CASRPGQLKTEAFF
TRBJ1-2,-,TRBV30,-,TGTGCCTGGACCAGGGGCCGTGACTATGGCTACACCTTC,CAWTRGRDYGYTF
TRBJ2-7,-,TRBV4-2,-,TGTGCCAGCAGCCAAGATGCCGGGACATACTACGAGCAGTACTTC,CASSQDAGTYYEQYF
TRBJ2-7,-,TRBV4-2,few,TGTGCCAGCAGCCCCGGCGGGGGCCAAGTCTACGAGCAGTACTTC,CASSPGGGQVYEQYF
TRBJ2-1,TRBD1,TRBV5-4,-,TGTGCCAGCAGCCCAAAGGCGGGACAGGGAGAGAATGAGCAGTTCTTC,CASSPKAGQGENEQFF
TRBJ2-1,TRBD2,TRBV6-1,few,TGTGCCAGCAGTGATCCGGGACTAGCGGGGCCATACAATGAGCAGTTCTTC,CASSDPGLAGPYNEQFF
TRBJ1-1,-,TRBV5-5,once,TGTGCCAGCAGCCGGCAAGGGGCGGTGAACACTGAAGCTTTCTTT,CASSRQGAVNTEAFF